A single sample is the source of the 2 T cell receptor beta chains below, sequenced in a study of prognosis after radiotherapy for stage I lung cancer (dated by TCRdb to the early 2020s). Sequencing took place on an Illumina HiSeq 3000. Two rounds of multiplex PCR were used to amplify the TCR beta CDR3 region from genomic DNA. The first PCR round used primers specific to each TRBV and TRBJ gene, with sequences filed in Chinese patent CN105087789A. The public reads were run again by TCRdb, first through fastp at Q25 and then through MiXCR, and only productive beta chains were kept. CDR3 protein duplicates are merged, each entry listing the most common genes and DNA. The sample table holds tens of thousands of distinct CDR3 sequences, of which roughly 35% were seen once. The ten largest make up 8% to 10% of the sample. The input for sequencing was PBMCs, taken before or after stereotactic body radiation therapy (not recorded which). The receptors shown here come from a donor at least 50 years old with non-small cell lung cancer.

This clonotype occurred many times. This rearrangement joins TRBV11-2 to TRBJ2-7, with unresolved D. The germline V and J ends were trimmed by 5 bases and 9 bases, with 11 bases remaining between them. The CDR3 loop spans 11 amino acids. Germline V gene data show CDR1 as SGHAT and CDR2 as FQNNGV. The CDR3 DNA reads TGTGCCAGCAGCCGAAAAGAGGTGCAGTACTTC. Translated, it gives CASSRKEVQYF. Supplemented by reference TRBV11-2 and TRBJ2-7, the full variable domain reads EAGVAQSPRYKIIEKRQSVAFWCNPISGHATLYWYQQILGQGPKLLIQFQNNGVVDDSQLPKDRFSAERLKGVDSTLKIQPAKLEDSAVYLCASSRKEVQYFGPGTRLTVT.

In this sample, this clonotype turned up many times. The rearrangement links TRBV19 to TRBJ2-4, with D possibly matching TRBD1 (5 bases). The V gene lost 7 bases and the J gene lost 8 bases, with 15 bases spanning the gap. Per the germline V gene, CDR1 is LNHDA and CDR2 is SQIVND (reference sequence). The CDR3 is 13 residues long. In DNA, the CDR3 is TGTGCCAGTAAGGTGGCAGGGTCAGACATTCAGTACTTC. Amino acid sequence: CASKVAGSDIQYF. Looking up the rest from reference TRBV19 and TRBJ2-4 gives the full variable domain: DGGITQSPKYLFRKEGQNVTLSCEQNLNHDAMYWYRQDPGQGLRLIYYSQIVNDFQKGDIAEGYSVSREKKESFPLTVTSAQKNPTAFYLCASKVAGSDIQYFGAGTRLSVL.